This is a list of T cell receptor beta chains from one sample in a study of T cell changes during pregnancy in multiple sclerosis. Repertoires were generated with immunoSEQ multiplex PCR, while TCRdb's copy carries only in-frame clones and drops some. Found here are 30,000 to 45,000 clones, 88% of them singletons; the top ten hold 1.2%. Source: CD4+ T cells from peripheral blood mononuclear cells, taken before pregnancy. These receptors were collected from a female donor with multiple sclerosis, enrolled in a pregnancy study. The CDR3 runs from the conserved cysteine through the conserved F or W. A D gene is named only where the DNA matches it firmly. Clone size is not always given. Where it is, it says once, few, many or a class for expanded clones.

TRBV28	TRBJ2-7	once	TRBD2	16	CASSLYSGRAAYEQYF	TGTGCCAGCAGTTTATATAGCGGGAGGGCTGCCTACGAGCAGTACTTC
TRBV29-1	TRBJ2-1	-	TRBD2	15	CSVVPTSGRGNEQFF	TGCAGCGTCGTACCGACTAGCGGGAGGGGCAATGAGCAGTTCTTC
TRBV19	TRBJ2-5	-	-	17	CASSTTGFGTAWETQYF	TGTGCCAGTAGTACCACAGGCTTTGGGACTGCCTGGGAGACCCAGTACTTC
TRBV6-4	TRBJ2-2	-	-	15	CASSVLFANTGELFF	TGTGCCAGCAGTGTCCTTTTCGCGAACACCGGGGAGCTGTTTTTT
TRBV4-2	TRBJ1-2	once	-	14	CASSPSTGGYGYTF	TGTGCCAGCAGCCCATCGACAGGAGGCTATGGCTACACCTTC
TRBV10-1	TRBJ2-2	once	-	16	CASSEDFTYNTGELFF	TGCGCCAGCAGTGAGGATTTCACTTACAACACCGGGGAGCTGTTTTTT
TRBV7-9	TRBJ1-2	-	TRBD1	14	CASSHRGGEGGYTF	TGTGCCAGCAGCCACAGGGGGGGTGAAGGAGGCTACACCTTC
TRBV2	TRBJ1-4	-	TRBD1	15	CASSDWDRGLEKLFF	TGTGCCAGCAGTGATTGGGACAGGGGATTAGAAAAACTGTTTTTT
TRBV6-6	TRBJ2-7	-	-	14	CASSPEQGTYEQYF	TGTGCCAGCAGCCCTGAACAGGGAACCTACGAGCAGTACTTC
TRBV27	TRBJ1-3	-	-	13	CASSPTSGNTIYF	TGTGCCAGCAGTCCAACTAGTGGAAACACCATATATTTT
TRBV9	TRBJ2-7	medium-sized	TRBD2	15	CASSAMGSGSYEQYF	TGTGCCAGCAGCGCGATGGGTAGCGGGAGCTACGAGCAGTACTTC
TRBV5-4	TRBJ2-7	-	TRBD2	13	CASGLAGVHEQYF	TGTGCCAGCGGACTAGCGGGAGTCCACGAGCAGTACTTC
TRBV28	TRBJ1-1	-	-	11	CASSSDTEAFF	TGTGCCAGCAGTTCGGACACTGAAGCTTTCTTT